The 23 T cell receptor beta chains below come from one sample, sequenced in a study of blood T cell repertoires in COVID-19. Profiled with immunoSEQ multiplex PCR; TCRdb holds only in-frame clones, not every one. The sample has 150,000 to 200,000 clones, approximately 85% seen once. Material: peripheral blood. All receptors come from a man in his sixties who had recovered from COVID-19.

V is TRBV10-3 and J is TRBJ2-1; TRBD2 might be the D (5 bases). The CDR3 is made up of 16 amino acids. Between the trimmed V and J ends, which lost 0 bases and 2 bases, there was a span of 11 bases. Germline V gene sequence: CDR1 ENHRY, CDR2 SYGVKD. The CDR3 coding sequence is TGTGCCATCAGTGAGTCGAAGAGGGAACCCTACAATGAGCAGTTCTTC. This encodes CAISESKREPYNEQFF.

The J gene is TRBJ2-3, the V gene TRBV5-5; D remains ambiguous. V was cut by 0 bases and J by 0 bases, with 14 bases left in between. This CDR3 has 17 residues. Germline loops: CDR1 SGHKS, CDR2 YYEKEE (reference sequence). For the CDR3, the DNA is TGTGCCAGCAGCTTGGCCGTGGGTCAGGTTAGCACAGATACGCAGTATTTT. It yields the protein CASSLAVGQVSTDTQYF.

The chain carries TRBV15 and TRBJ1-2; weak D call: TRBD1 (6 bases). V was pared by 0 bases and J by 6 bases, with 14 bases between. The CDR3 is made up of 15 amino acids. Germline CDR1 reads LNHNV; CDR2 reads YYDKDF (reference sequence). CDR3 nucleotides: TGTGCCACCAGCAGAGATCCTACAGGGTATAATGGCTACACCTTC. Amino acids: CATSRDPTGYNGYTF.

This clone was detected once. This chain joins TRBV7-2 and TRBJ2-3; D ambiguous. CDR3 length: 14 amino acids. Between the trimmed V and J ends, which lost 4 bases and 4 bases, there was a span of 12 bases. Germline CDR1 SGHTA, CDR2 FQGNSA. The CDR3 DNA reads TGTGCCAGCAGCTCTACTAATTGGGCAGATACGCAGTATTTT. Its translation is CASSSTNWADTQYF.

The V call is TRBV18, the J call TRBJ1-1, with D perhaps matching TRBD1 (5 bases). The CDR3 covers 16 residues. CDR1 is KGHSH, CDR2 LQKENI, per germline. The germline V and J ends were trimmed by 0 bases and 4 bases, with 15 bases remaining between them. The CDR3 is CASSPPGRDWSTEAFF. DNA of the CDR3: TGTGCCAGCTCACCACCGGGCAGGGATTGGAGCACTGAAGCTTTCTTT.

This clone has only one observation. The same CDR3 also results from other DNA sequences found in this sample. The chain links TRBV7-8 to TRBJ2-3; D unclear. The V gene lost 5 bases and the J gene lost 3 bases, with 3 bases spanning the gap. The CDR3 runs 11 residues. Germline values: CDR1 SGHVS, CDR2 FQNEAQ. The CDR3 DNA reads TGTGCCAGCAGCCCTACAGATACGCAGTATTTT. It specifies CASSPTDTQYF.

Comment on this clone: In the same sample, other DNA sequences code for this CDR3. V is TRBV6-4 and J is TRBJ1-1; 7 nucleotides agree with TRBD1. The CDR3 has 14 amino acids. The germline V gene has CDR1 MRHNA and CDR2 SNTAGT. The V segment lost 6 bases and the J segment 3 bases; nucleotides outside the gene matches: 7. The CDR3 loop is CASRPTGRDTEAFF. Written as DNA, the CDR3 is TGTGCCAGCAGACCGACAGGGCGGGACACTGAAGCTTTCTTT.

The chain is built from TRBV11-3 and TRBJ1-5; 7 nucleotides line up with TRBD1. After removal of 2 bases from V and 6 bases from J, the junction contained 4 bases not matched to a gene. Germline lookup yields CDR1 SGHNT and CDR2 YENEEA. This CDR3 contains 14 residues. The DNA of the CDR3 is TGTGCCAGCAGCTTACGACAGGGCAGTCAGCCCCAGCATTTT. This sequence encodes CASSLRQGSQPQHF.

The CDR3 DNA follows: TGTGCCAGCTCACTAGGGGTTGGAGAGACCCAGTACTTC. It encodes CASSLGVGETQYF. The chain couples TRBV18 to TRBJ2-5; D is perhaps TRBD1 (5 bases). The ends were cut back, 4 bases at V and 4 bases at J, with 10 bases in the middle. The CDR3 runs 13 residues. Germline V CDR1 and CDR2: KGHSH, LQKENI. Full variable domain (missing parts from reference TRBV18 and TRBJ2-5): NAGVMQNPRHLVRRRGQEARLRCSPMKGHSHVYWYRQLPEEGLKFMVYLQKENIIDESGMPKERFSAEFPKEGPSILRIQQVVRGDSAAYFCASSLGVGETQYFGPGTRLLVL.

The chain links TRBV6-5 to TRBJ1-5; 7 nucleotides agree with TRBD1. V dropped 6 bases and J dropped 7; count of bases not matched to a gene: 6. The germline CDR1 and CDR2 sequences are MNHEY and SVGAGI. The CDR3 runs 13 residues. CDR3 sequence: CASRTRGEQPQHF. The CDR3 DNA follows: TGTGCCAGCAGGACCAGGGGGGAACAGCCCCAGCATTTT.

This clone appeared a single time. This chain uses TRBV30 with TRBJ1-2; TRBD1 aligns across 8 bases. The CDR3 has 13 residues. Per germline, CDR1 GTSNPN and CDR2 SVGIG (reference sequence). V shed 4 bases and J 7 bases; nucleotides not matched to a gene: 8. The CDR3 DNA follows: TGTGCCTGGAATAGTGCGACAGGGGCTGGCTACACCTTC. It yields the protein CAWNSATGAGYTF.

The sample holds one count of this clone. The chain employs TRBV9 and TRBJ2-3, with TRBD1 matching over 7 bases. CDR1 SGDLS and CDR2 YYNGEE come from the germline V gene. Losses at the gene ends were 1 base for V and 4 bases for J; bases not matched to a gene: 3. The CDR3 spans 14 residues. For the CDR3, the DNA is TGTGCCAGCAGCGTAAACCAGGGGGCAGATACGCAGTATTTT. Its translation: CASSVNQGADTQYF.

The rearrangement uses TRBV24-1 and TRBJ1-5, with no clear D. The CDR3 runs to 16 residues. V shed 4 bases and J shed 7 bases, with 19 bases lying between them. Germline V gene data show CDR1 as KGHDR and CDR2 as SFDVKD. For the CDR3, the DNA is TGTGCCACCAGTGACGCCGGGCAACCAGCGGGACAGCCCCAGCATTTT. As protein: CATSDAGQPAGQPQHF.

This chain's CDR3 is CASSQYPGGPYNEQFF. For the CDR3, the DNA is TGTGCCAGCAGCCAATATCCGGGGGGGCCCTACAATGAGCAGTTCTTC. This chain joins TRBV14 and TRBJ2-1; 8 bases map to TRBD2. This CDR3 comprises 16 residues. Germline CDR1 SGHDN, CDR2 FVKESK. V lost 2 bases and J lost 2; bases outside the gene matches: 5.

The CDR3 DNA reads TGTGCCAGCAGCTTCATAGGGAGCGGCTACACCTTC. It translates to CASSFIGSGYTF. The chain is built from TRBV7-6 and TRBJ1-2; D remains unclear. The ends were cut back, 3 bases at V and 8 bases at J, with 10 bases in the middle. In germline, CDR1 is SGHVS, CDR2 FNYEAQ. CDR3 length equals 12 residues.

The chain recombines TRBV5-1 with TRBJ1-6; a weak D match, TRBD1 (5 bases). The CDR3 loop spans 16 amino acids. Germline V lookup: CDR1 SGHRS, CDR2 YFSETQ. V was cut by 1 base and J by 8 bases, with 16 bases left in between. Written as DNA, the CDR3 is TGCGCCAGCAGCTTGACAGGTACAGGAGGGGATTCACCCCTCCACTTT. Translated, it gives CASSLTGTGGDSPLHF.

The chain carries TRBV19 and TRBJ2-3, with 7 bases that match TRBD1. Germline CDR1 LNHDA, CDR2 SQIVND (reference sequence). The CDR3 has 15 residues. With V trimmed by 5 bases and J by 2 bases, 7 bases remained unmatched. The CDR3 protein is CASSSRGGLTDTQYF. CDR3 DNA: TGTGCCAGTAGTTCCCGAGGGGGCCTCACAGATACGCAGTATTTT.

V usage is TRBV24-1 and J usage is TRBJ1-2; D possibly corresponds to TRBD1 (5 bases). The germline V gene has CDR1 KGHDR and CDR2 SFDVKD. V was shortened by 3 bases and J by 4 bases, with 23 bases between the two germline ends. This CDR3 is 18 amino acids long. CDR3 sequence reads: CATSDPLVSDQGLYGYTF. In DNA, the CDR3 is TGTGCCACCAGTGATCCCCTCGTATCAGACCAGGGCCTCTATGGCTACACCTTC.

The gene calls are TRBV5-4 and TRBJ1-2, with D hard to call. Germline lookup yields CDR1 SGHNT and CDR2 YYREEE (reference sequence). This CDR3 has 13 residues. V was shortened by 6 bases and J by 4 bases, with 13 bases between the two germline ends. CDR3 sequence reads: CASTKTVSYGYTF. CDR3 coding DNA: TGTGCCAGCACCAAAACAGTTAGCTATGGCTACACCTTC.

The V gene is TRBV6-5, the J gene TRBJ1-1; D remains unclear. Germline V CDR1 and CDR2: MNHEY, SVGAGI. V shed 2 bases and J shed 6 bases, with 4 bases lying between them. The CDR3 spans 11 residues. The CDR3, as DNA: TGTGCCAGCAGTTACGGGCCTGAAGCTTTCTTT. This sequence encodes CASSYGPEAFF.

This chain uses TRBV6-1 with TRBJ1-1, with 11 bases that match TRBD1. The germline gives CDR1 MNHNS, CDR2 SASEGT. This CDR3 has 12 residues. Trimming took 1 base from V and 12 from J; bases not matched to a gene: 1. The CDR3 DNA sequence: TGTGCCAGCAGTGAAGGGGACAGGGGGACTTTCTTT. Encoded protein: CASSEGDRGTFF.

The CDR3 DNA sequence: TGTGCCAGCAGCCCGACAGGGATACGTGGCTACACCTTC. Translating it yields CASSPTGIRGYTF. V and J are TRBV12-3 or TRBV12-4 and TRBJ1-2; 7 bases match TRBD1. This CDR3 has 13 residues. Unmatched junction bases numbered 8, after V lost 6 bases and J lost 7 bases.

The genes are TRBV19 and TRBJ1-2, with D uncertain. This CDR3 comprises 17 residues. Germline CDR1 and CDR2: LNHDA and SQIVND (reference sequence). The V end lost 1 base, the J end lost 1 base, and 16 bases lay between the germline ends. The CDR3 spells CASSIGSADPSNYGYTF. The CDR3 nucleotides read TGTGCCAGTAGTATAGGATCAGCGGACCCTAGTAACTATGGCTACACCTTC.